A single sample gave rise to the 28 T cell receptor beta chains below, sequenced in a study of response to subunit inactivated influenza vaccine. Via MiXCR, TCRdb re-called the RT-PCR reads, giving one row per CDR3 protein. The profile covers a few hundred thousand distinct CDR3 sequences, with 21% appearing a single time and roughly 10% taken by the ten largest. The sequences come from PBMCs from blood, collected approximately 20 months after vaccination. All receptors come from a man aged 45 to 75 who received an inactivated influenza vaccine.

This chain joins TRBV10-3 and TRBJ2-7, with D possibly TRBD2 on 5 matching bases. Germline values: CDR1 ENHRY, CDR2 SYGVKD. The CDR3 is 12 residues long. V lost 7 bases, J lost 6 bases, and 13 bases lay in between. In DNA form, the CDR3 reads TGTGCCATCAAAATACTAGGTGCCGAGCAGTACTTC. Translated: CAIKILGAEQYF.

The genes are TRBV7-3 and TRBJ1-4; D remains ambiguous. The CDR3 is 15 amino acids. Trimming shortened V by 2 bases and J by 4 bases, and 11 bases separated the two germline ends. CDR1 SGHTA and CDR2 FQGTGA come from the germline V gene. CDR3 residues: CASSLPGVLNEKLFF. The CDR3 region has the DNA TGTGCCAGCAGCTTACCCGGGGTCCTTAATGAAAAACTGTTTTTT.

The table lists this clonotype with a few counts. The chain has TRBV5-6 and TRBJ1-2, with TRBD1 matching 7 bases. The germline gives CDR1 SGHDT, CDR2 YYEEEE. Unmatched junction bases numbered 8, after V lost 4 bases and J lost 8 bases. This CDR3 spans 13 amino acids. CDR3 sequence: CASSPIGTDGYTF. The DNA for the CDR3 is TGTGCCAGCAGCCCGATCGGGACAGACGGCTACACCTTC.

This chain connects TRBV28 to TRBJ2-5; TRBD2 matches 13 bases. Germline V gives CDR1 MDHEN, CDR2 SYDVKM. The CDR3 is 15 residues long. J gave up 6 bases and V 4 bases, and 5 bases lay outside the gene matches. CDR3 amino acids: CASSSTSGGVKTQYF. The CDR3 DNA sequence: TGTGCCAGCAGTTCTACTAGCGGGGGGGTGAAGACCCAGTACTTC.

In this sample, this clonotype turned up a few times. The chain recombines TRBV9 with TRBJ2-7; D is undetermined. V was cut by 3 bases and J by 2 bases, with 12 bases left in between. The CDR3 spans 14 residues. The germline CDR1 and CDR2 sequences are SGDLS and YYNGEE. DNA of the CDR3: TGTGCCAGCAGCGAGGAAGGTATTCCCTACGAGCAGTACTTC. It yields the protein CASSEEGIPYEQYF.

The CDR3 bases are TGTGCCAGCTCGGTCAAGGGGGGCACTGAAGCTTTCTTT. This encodes CASSVKGGTEAFF. V usage is TRBV18 and J usage is TRBJ1-1; possibly TRBD1 for D (6 bases). Germline V gene lookup returns CDR1 KGHSH and CDR2 LQKENI. Trimming took off 6 bases at V and 4 bases at J, with 12 bases between the two ends. CDR3 length equals 13 residues.

This clonotype was recorded a few times. This sequence joins TRBV29-1 and TRBJ2-3; TRBD1 aligns across 11 bases. Germline-derived CDR1 and CDR2 are SQVTM and ANQGSEA. The V gene end was trimmed by 6 bases and the J gene end by 4 bases; junction bases not matched to a gene: 9. The CDR3 is 15 amino acids. This CDR3 reads CSVAPGQGDPDTQYF. In DNA, the CDR3 is TGCAGCGTAGCTCCGGGACAGGGGGATCCAGATACGCAGTATTTT.

The chain couples TRBV5-1 to TRBJ2-3, with no clear D. Germline V gene lookup returns CDR1 SGHRS and CDR2 YFSETQ. V lost 5 bases, J lost 2 bases, and 9 bases lay in between. The CDR3 spans 13 residues. The CDR3 spells CASRPAHTDTQYF. The CDR3 coding sequence is TGCGCCAGCAGACCGGCACACACAGATACGCAGTATTTT.

V usage is TRBV4-3 and J usage is TRBJ1-5, with TRBD1 identical over 7 bases. The germline gives CDR1 LGHNA, CDR2 YSLEER. The length of the CDR3 is 15 residues. V was clipped by 3 bases and J by 6 bases; unmatched bases: 8. The CDR3 nucleotides read TGCGCCAGCAGCCAGGACTACAGGGGCCGTCAGCCCCAGCATTTT. Its protein is CASSQDYRGRQPQHF.

On this clonotype: This sequence may be a read error, since a much larger clone differs from it by one base. The rearrangement joins TRBV20-1 to TRBJ1-1; D gene unclear. The CDR3 runs 13 residues. The germline V gene encodes CDR1 DFQATT and CDR2 SNEGSKA (reference sequence). V lost 3 bases and J 2 bases, leaving 10 bases between the germline ends. The CDR3 sequence is CSARNLANTEAFF. For the CDR3, the DNA is TGCAGTGCTAGGAATCTGGCAAACACTGAAGCTTTCTTT.

This clonotype was recorded a few times. The rearrangement joins TRBV19 to TRBJ2-1, with TRBD2 as a possible D gene (6 bases). This CDR3 comprises 12 residues. Germline assignment: CDR1 LNHDA and CDR2 SQIVND (reference sequence). V lost 8 bases and J lost 2, with 7 bases in between. The CDR3 reads CASGGTYNEQFF. In nucleotides, the CDR3 is TGTGCCAGTGGAGGGACCTACAATGAGCAGTTCTTC. The full variable domain, in which reference TRBV19 and TRBJ2-1 provide the parts outside the CDR3, is DGGITQSPKYLFRKEGQNVTLSCEQNLNHDAMYWYRQDPGQGLRLIYYSQIVNDFQKGDIAEGYSVSREKKESFPLTVTSAQKNPTAFYLCASGGTYNEQFFGPGTRLTVL.

In its sample, this clonotype was seen many times. The CDR3 here is CAWSVLSGRADLNTEAFF. CDR3 DNA sequence: TGTGCCTGGAGTGTACTTTCGGGCAGGGCTGACTTGAACACTGAAGCTTTCTTT. The gene calls are TRBV30 and TRBJ1-1; the D gene is possibly TRBD1 (5 bases). V lost 0 bases and J lost 0, with 20 bases in between. CDR1 is GTSNPN, CDR2 SVGIG, per germline (reference sequence). The CDR3 contains 18 residues.

This clonotype was seen more than once but under ten times. The chain is built from TRBV11-2 and TRBJ1-5; a weak D match, TRBD1 (5 bases). The CDR3 has 13 residues. V was cut by 4 bases and J by 7 bases, with 11 bases left in between. Per germline, CDR1 SGHAT and CDR2 FQNNGV. CDR3 region: CASSSGQGQPQHF. CDR3 in DNA: TGTGCCAGCAGCTCAGGCCAGGGCCAGCCCCAGCATTTT.

This chain joins TRBV20-1 and TRBJ2-3, with a possible D match to TRBD2 (5 bases). The germline V gene encodes CDR1 DFQATT and CDR2 SNEGSKA (reference sequence). Trimming took off 3 bases at V and 2 bases at J, with 15 bases between the two ends. The CDR3 has 15 residues. The CDR3 spells CSASHGLAFTDTQYF. CDR3 bases: TGCAGTGCTAGTCACGGACTCGCCTTCACAGATACGCAGTATTTT.

This clonotype occurred many times. The chain links TRBV6-1 to TRBJ2-3; 10 positions match TRBD2. Germline V lookup: CDR1 MNHNS, CDR2 SASEGT. The CDR3 contains 17 residues. Trimming at V came to 5 bases and at J to 1 base, leaving 9 bases not matched to a gene. CDR3 DNA sequence: TGTGCCAGCAGTCCGATTCCGGGGACTAGCGGCACAGATACGCAGTATTTT. This encodes CASSPIPGTSGTDTQYF.

This clonotype was picked up a small number of times. This chain uses TRBV2 with TRBJ2-3; D is uncertain. The CDR3 length is 14 residues. V was cut by 7 bases and J by 4 bases, with 15 bases left in between. Germline V gene lookup returns CDR1 SNHLY and CDR2 FYNNEI. CDR3 DNA: TGTGCCAGCAAACAGTGGCAGGACCCAGATACGCAGTATTTT. As protein: CASKQWQDPDTQYF.

This clonotype was observed a handful of times. As DNA, the CDR3 is TGTGCCAGCAGGCAGGGGATGAATAGCAATCAGCCCCAGCATTTT. It translates to CASRQGMNSNQPQHF. The J gene is TRBJ1-5, the V gene TRBV6-1; TRBD1 might be the D (6 bases). V shed 6 bases and J shed 0 bases, with 12 bases lying between them. This CDR3 is built from 15 residues. Per germline, CDR1 MNHNS and CDR2 SASEGT.

This clonotype was seen many times. This rearrangement joins TRBV28 to TRBJ1-4; D remains unclear. This CDR3 is 16 amino acids long. V lost 5 bases and J lost 0, with 13 bases in between. Germline V gene sequence: CDR1 MDHEN, CDR2 SYDVKM. The CDR3 here is CASSPPSGATNEKLFF. CDR3 in DNA: TGTGCCAGCAGTCCACCCTCGGGAGCAACTAATGAAAAACTGTTTTTT.

V and J are TRBV20-1 and TRBJ1-1, with no clear D. CDR3 length: 16 residues. Germline-derived CDR1 and CDR2 are DFQATT and SNEGSKA (reference sequence). The germline V and J ends were trimmed by 6 bases and 7 bases, with 27 bases remaining between them. In DNA, the CDR3 is TGCAGTGCGCCCGGGCCTCACTTGGCTCTTTTTAGTGAAGCTTTCTTT. Translating it yields CSAPGPHLALFSEAFF.

This clonotype showed up just a few times. V gene TRBV27 combines with J gene TRBJ1-6, with D tentatively TRBD1 (5 bases). This CDR3 comprises 16 residues. Between the trimmed V and J ends, which lost 5 bases and 3 bases, there was a span of 14 bases. The germline V gene has CDR1 MNHEY and CDR2 SMNVEV (reference sequence). Here the CDR3 DNA reads TGTGCCAGCAGTCCGGAGGGGAATCACTATAATTCACCCCTCCACTTT. Amino acids: CASSPEGNHYNSPLHF.

This clonotype was found once. A read error may explain this, as a much larger clone is one base away. The chain combines TRBV7-9 with TRBJ1-1, with 7 bases matching TRBD1. V shed 4 bases and J 9 bases; nucleotides not matched to a gene: 14. Germline assignment: CDR1 SEHNR and CDR2 FQNEAQ (reference sequence). The CDR3 contains 15 residues. The CDR3: CASSSQGQREGKAFF. The CDR3 region has the DNA TGTGCCAGCAGCTCCCAGGGACAGCGAGAGGGAAAAGCTTTCTTT.

This clonotype was detected only a few times. The gene calls are TRBV5-1 and TRBJ2-2; TRBD1 is a possible D gene (6 bases). Germline V CDR1 and CDR2: SGHRS, YFSETQ. Trimming stripped 3 bases from V and 0 bases from J, with 9 bases between. The CDR3 is made up of 15 amino acids. CDR3: CASSYGTTNTGELFF. The CDR3 nucleotides read TGCGCCAGCAGCTACGGGACAACGAACACCGGGGAGCTGTTTTTT.

The rearrangement uses TRBV19 and TRBJ2-2; the match to TRBD1 covers 12 bases. Trimming at V came to 3 bases and at J to 6 bases, leaving 2 bases not matched to a gene. The CDR3 consists of 15 residues. Germline lookup yields CDR1 LNHDA and CDR2 SQIVND (reference sequence). The CDR3: CASSMGQGAPGELFF. CDR3 bases: TGTGCCAGTAGTATGGGACAGGGGGCCCCCGGGGAGCTGTTTTTT.

CDR3 region: CASSRNRVNYGYTF. The CDR3 DNA is TGTGCCAGCAGCCGGAACCGGGTCAACTATGGCTACACCTTC. The J gene is TRBJ1-2, the V gene TRBV14; D not resolved. Germline V gene data show CDR1 as SGHDN and CDR2 as FVKESK. The CDR3 runs to 14 residues. V was clipped by 4 bases and J by 2 bases, with 11 bases between them.

Here the CDR3 DNA reads TGTGCCAGCACTAGGGCCGGGACAGGGATGACTGAAGCTTTCTTT. Amino acids: CASTRAGTGMTEAFF. The chain combines TRBV12-3 or TRBV12-4 with TRBJ1-1, with 9 bases matching TRBD1. This CDR3 comprises 15 residues. V lost 7 bases and J lost 5; bases outside the gene matches: 11.

The V and J genes are TRBV5-1 and TRBJ1-4, with a possible D match to TRBD1 (5 bases). The CDR3 extends over 13 amino acids. Trimming stripped 0 bases from V and 8 bases from J, with 8 bases between. The germline V gene encodes CDR1 SGHRS and CDR2 YFSETQ. The CDR3 loop reads CASSLETVEKLFF. CDR3 DNA: TGCGCCAGCAGCTTGGAGACAGTCGAAAAACTGTTTTTT. The whole variable domain, filled in from reference TRBV5-1 and TRBJ1-4, reads KAGVTQTPRYLIKTRGQQVTLSCSPISGHRSVSWYQQTPGQGLQFLFEYFSETQRNKGNFPGRFSGRQFSNSRSEMNVSTLELGDSALYLCASSLETVEKLFFGSGTQLSVL.

This clonotype was observed a few times. The V gene is TRBV14, the J gene TRBJ1-6; possible D gene TRBD1, 6 bases. Trimming left V 1 base short and J 4 bases short, with 8 bases between. CDR3 length: 15 amino acids. Germline loops: CDR1 SGHDN, CDR2 FVKESK. CDR3 in DNA: TGTGCCAGCAGCCAAGTAGGGGGTTATAATTCACCCCTCCACTTT. Its translation: CASSQVGGYNSPLHF.

The rearrangement links TRBV6-1 to TRBJ2-2; D is possibly TRBD1 or TRBD2 (5 bases each). The CDR3 runs to 13 residues. Between the trimmed V and J ends, which lost 6 bases and 4 bases, there was a span of 9 bases. The V gene's germline CDR1 is MNHNS and CDR2 SASEGT. CDR3 region: CASRGGGTGELFF. The CDR3 DNA reads TGTGCCAGCAGAGGTGGGGGCACCGGGGAGCTGTTTTTT.